These T cell receptor beta chains were read from a single sample in a study of blood T cells in healthy people across ages. TCRdb fed the 5' RACE reads into MiXCR, producing one record per CDR3 protein. Here the sample spans 750,000 to 950,000 distinct CDR3 sequences, 25% to 35% being singletons. The data also belong to a second study, concerning T cells of mothers and their children.

Material: blood. These receptors originate from a woman aged 40 to 50 in good health. Both conserved end residues are trimmed from each CDR3. Fields, in order: CDR3 length, J gene, V gene, CDR3 protein.

len: 13; j_gene: TRBJ1-1; v_gene: TRBV7-9; CDR3aa: ASSLGGALNTEAF
len: 14; j_gene: TRBJ2-1; v_gene: TRBV6-2/TRBV6-3; CDR3aa: ASLRRGQPGYNEQF
len: 11; j_gene: TRBJ1-5; v_gene: TRBV12-3/TRBV12-4; CDR3aa: ASNGQGKQPQH
len: 13; j_gene: NA; v_gene: TRBV4-3; CDR3aa: ASSQRVGKGETQY
len: 14; j_gene: TRBJ1-1; v_gene: TRBV4-1; CDR3aa: ASSHRDRGMNTEAF
len: 14; j_gene: TRBJ2-7; v_gene: TRBV7-9; CDR3aa: ASSLGGGQGTYEQY
len: 16; j_gene: TRBJ2-1; v_gene: TRBV9; CDR3aa: ASSVGPGGGLERNEQF
len: 14; j_gene: TRBJ1-4; v_gene: TRBV12-3/TRBV12-4; CDR3aa: ASSLRTARNFEKLF
len: 10; j_gene: TRBJ2-1; v_gene: TRBV27; CDR3aa: ASSSGANEQF
len: 14; j_gene: TRBJ2-7; v_gene: TRBV12-3/TRBV12-4; CDR3aa: ASSLRGRTGGYEQY
len: 14; j_gene: TRBJ2-4; v_gene: TRBV7-2; CDR3aa: ASSVQGKAVKNIQY
len: 12; j_gene: TRBJ1-1; v_gene: TRBV12-3/TRBV12-4; CDR3aa: ASSPPRDRVEAF
len: 10; j_gene: TRBJ1-2; v_gene: TRBV7-2; CDR3aa: ASSPPFYGYT
len: 14; j_gene: TRBJ2-1; v_gene: TRBV14; CDR3aa: ASSQGNTYRYNEQF
len: 13; j_gene: TRBJ1-2; v_gene: TRBV3-1; CDR3aa: ASSQGNPANYGYT
len: 12; j_gene: TRBJ2-7; v_gene: TRBV12-3/TRBV12-4; CDR3aa: ASSFRGQGNERY
len: 12; j_gene: TRBJ2-1; v_gene: TRBV20-1; CDR3aa: SARDPAGGGEQF
len: 12; j_gene: TRBJ1-1; v_gene: TRBV20-1; CDR3aa: SVQTVFGNTEAF
len: 13; j_gene: TRBJ2-1; v_gene: TRBV7-8; CDR3aa: ASRPLGGAYNEQF
len: 14; j_gene: TRBJ2-1; v_gene: TRBV28; CDR3aa: ASSPSTSGSYREQF
len: 13; j_gene: TRBJ2-5; v_gene: TRBV20-1; CDR3aa: SASKPGTSSETQY
len: 10; j_gene: TRBJ1-1; v_gene: TRBV5-1; CDR3aa: ASSDMTGEAF
len: 12; j_gene: TRBJ1-1; v_gene: TRBV3-1; CDR3aa: ASSPTVMEFSSF
len: 13; j_gene: TRBJ2-3; v_gene: TRBV20-1; CDR3aa: SGGDQTTSTDTQY
len: 15; j_gene: TRBJ2-5; v_gene: TRBV28; CDR3aa: ASRGGMALGYQETQY
len: 13; j_gene: TRBJ2-3; v_gene: TRBV28; CDR3aa: ASSRRVLIPDTQY